The next 3 T cell receptor beta chains were all read from a single sample in a study of OX40 agonist ivuxolimab in advanced cancers. Sequencing used immunoSEQ multiplex PCR; TCRdb keeps in-frame clones, though not all of them. The sample holds about 14,000 clones, roughly 82% seen once. This sample comprised CD4+ or CD8+ T cells sorted from blood, obtained in a trial of the OX40 agonist ivuxolimab. All receptors come from an adult with an advanced solid tumor such as melanoma, head and neck, liver or kidney cancer.

This rearrangement joins TRBV11-2 to TRBJ2-7; TRBD1 is a possible D gene (5 bases). The V gene's germline CDR1 is SGHAT and CDR2 FQNNGV. The V and J ends lost 3 bases and 4 bases respectively, with 7 bases between them. The CDR3 is 12 amino acids. As DNA, the CDR3 is TGTGCCAGCAGCTTTGGGGCATACGAGCAGTACTTC. Protein product: CASSFGAYEQYF.

V gene TRBV6-1 combines with J gene TRBJ1-1, with 8 bases aligning to TRBD1. The CDR3 has 15 amino acids. Germline CDR1 MNHNS, CDR2 SASEGT. V gave up 3 bases and J gave up 6 bases; unmatched junction bases: 9. CDR3 amino acids: CASSDVGRGRPEAFF. DNA of the CDR3: TGTGCCAGCAGTGACGTGGGCAGGGGGCGTCCTGAAGCTTTCTTT.

The chain carries TRBV5-6 and TRBJ1-1; unclear D gene. This CDR3 region has 13 residues. The germline V and J ends were trimmed by 5 bases and 0 bases, with 8 bases remaining between them. CDR1 and CDR2 (germline): SGHDT, YYEEEE. CDR3 in DNA: TGTGCCAGCAGAGGCAGCATGAACACTGAAGCTTTCTTT. Translated, it gives CASRGSMNTEAFF.